This T cell receptor (beta chain) came from a study of T cell changes during pregnancy in multiple sclerosis. Sequenced by immunoSEQ multiplex PCR; TCRdb stores in-frame clones only, minus some. The data hold more than 55,000 clones, with 80% to 95% observed a single time. V was clipped by 3 bases and J by 1 base, with 15 bases between them. This CDR3 has 17 residues. Per the germline V gene, CDR1 is SGHVS and CDR2 is FQNEAQ. This TCR came from a female donor with multiple sclerosis, enrolled in a pregnancy study. This sample comprised peripheral blood, obtained in the second trimester of pregnancy. The chain employs TRBV7-8 and TRBJ1-4; D is unclear. The CDR3 DNA reads TGTGCCAGCAGCTTCGAAAGGCAGGCCTTAACTAATGAAAAACTGTTTTTT. This translates into CASSFERQALTNEKLFF.